This paragraph covers one T cell receptor beta chain sequence. As yet, its antigen is unknown. CD45RO-negative cells were positively selected for CCR7, leaving out terminally differentiated effector memory CD45RA+ cells. Each sample came from a Caucasian adult donor living in Nashville, Tennessee. The table came from immunoSEQ multiplex PCR; TCRdb's copy has only in-frame clones and leaves some out. The sample has just over 2,000,000 clones, approximately 95% seen once; the top ten hold roughly 1%. This record comes from a study of shared clonotypes between healthy human individuals. General study results and limits: Sample collection involved blood only; tissue repertoires are likely different. Naive subsets usually exceeded memory subsets in estimated richness. Compared with clonotypes that all four donors shared, non-shared clonotypes had lower generation probabilities.

Germline V gene data show CDR1 as LGHNA and CDR2 as YSLEER. The V and J ends lost 0 bases and 3 bases respectively, with 11 bases between them. The CDR3 is made up of 15 amino acids. This clonotype originated in a man aged 18 to 29 in good health. Sequenced input: naive CD8+ T cells sorted from blood. The rearrangement links TRBV4-3 to TRBJ2-5; D gene unclear. CDR3 amino acids: CASSQEGSAEETQYF. The CDR3, as DNA: TGCGCCAGCAGCCAAGAAGGGTCGGCAGAAGAGACCCAGTACTTC.